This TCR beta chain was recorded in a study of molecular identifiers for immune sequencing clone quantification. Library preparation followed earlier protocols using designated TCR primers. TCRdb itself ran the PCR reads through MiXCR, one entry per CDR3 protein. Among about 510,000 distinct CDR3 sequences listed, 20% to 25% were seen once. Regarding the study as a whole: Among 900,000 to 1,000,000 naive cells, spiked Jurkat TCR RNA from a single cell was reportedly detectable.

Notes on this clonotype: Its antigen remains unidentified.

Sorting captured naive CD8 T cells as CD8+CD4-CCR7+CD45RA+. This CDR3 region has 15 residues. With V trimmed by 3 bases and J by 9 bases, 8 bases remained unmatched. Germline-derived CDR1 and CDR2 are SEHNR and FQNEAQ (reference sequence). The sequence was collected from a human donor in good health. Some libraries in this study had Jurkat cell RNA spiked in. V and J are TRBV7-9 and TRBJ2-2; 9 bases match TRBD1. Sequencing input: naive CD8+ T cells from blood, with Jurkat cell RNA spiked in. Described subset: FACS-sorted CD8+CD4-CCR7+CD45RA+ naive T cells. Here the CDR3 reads CASSFPGQGFRELFF. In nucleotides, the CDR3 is TGTGCCAGCAGCTTTCCGGGACAGGGCTTCCGGGAGCTGTTTTTT. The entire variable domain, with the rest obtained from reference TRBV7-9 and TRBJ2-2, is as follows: DTGVSQNPRHKITKRGQNVTFRCDPISEHNRLYWYRQTLGQGPEFLTYFQNEAQLEKSRLLSDRFSAERPKGSFSTLEIQRTEQGDSAMYLCASSFPGQGFRELFFGEGSRLTVL.